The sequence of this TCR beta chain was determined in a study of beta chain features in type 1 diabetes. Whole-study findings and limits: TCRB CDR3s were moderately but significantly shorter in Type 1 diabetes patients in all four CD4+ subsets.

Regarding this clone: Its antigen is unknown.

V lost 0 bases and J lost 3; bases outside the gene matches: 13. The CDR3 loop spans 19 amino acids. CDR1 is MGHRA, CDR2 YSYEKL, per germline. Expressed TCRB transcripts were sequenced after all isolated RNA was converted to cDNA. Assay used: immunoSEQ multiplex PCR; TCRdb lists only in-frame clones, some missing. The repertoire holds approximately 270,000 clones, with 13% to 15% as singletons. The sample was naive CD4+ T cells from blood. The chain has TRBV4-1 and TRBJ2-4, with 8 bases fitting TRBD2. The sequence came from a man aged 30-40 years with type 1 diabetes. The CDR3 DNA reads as TGCGCCAGCAGCCAAGAAACAGCGGGAGAAGGGTCGGGCAAAAACATTCAGTACTTC. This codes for CASSQETAGEGSGKNIQYF.